Each of the 3 T cell receptor beta chains below was sequenced from the same sample in a study of blood T cell repertoires in COVID-19. Repertoires were generated with immunoSEQ multiplex PCR, while TCRdb's copy carries only in-frame clones and drops some. The data contain about 150,000 clones, more than 85% of them singletons. The material sequenced was peripheral blood. Receptors were obtained from a man aged 55 to 70 with active or convalescent COVID-19.

The chain is built from TRBV3-1 (or the pseudogene TRBV3-2) and TRBJ2-2; TRBD1 is a possible D gene (6 bases). Per the germline V gene, CDR1 is LGHDT and CDR2 is YNNKEL (reference sequence). The CDR3 length is 13 residues. V was trimmed by 4 bases and J by 5 bases, leaving 8 bases between them. The CDR3: CASSRGGTGELFF. The CDR3, as DNA: TGTGCCAGCAGCCGAGGGGGAACCGGGGAGCTGTTTTTT.

The V gene is TRBV21-1, the J gene TRBJ2-1; no check of the table's D call, TRBD2, against the DNA was made. TRBV21-1 is flagged as a pseudogene. This CDR3 has 12 residues. In DNA, the CDR3 is TGTGCCAGCAGCCCCCCGGGAGAGATCCAGTTCTTC. Amino acid sequence: CASSPPGEIQFF.

V gene TRBV19 combines with J gene TRBJ2-6; no clear D gene. V lost 6 bases and J 0 bases, leaving 12 bases between the germline ends. CDR3 length equals 16 residues. The germline CDR1 and CDR2 sequences are LNHDA and SQIVND (reference sequence). CDR3 in amino acids: CASSRIGVSGANVLTF. The CDR3 bases are TGTGCCAGTAGCCGAATAGGAGTCTCTGGGGCCAACGTCCTGACTTTC. Full variable domain (missing parts from reference TRBV19 and TRBJ2-6): DGGITQSPKYLFRKEGQNVTLSCEQNLNHDAMYWYRQDPGQGLRLIYYSQIVNDFQKGDIAEGYSVSREKKESFPLTVTSAQKNPTAFYLCASSRIGVSGANVLTFGAGSRLTVL.